This T cell receptor beta chain appears in the sequencing data of a study of identical twins. Study findings and constraints: Abundant cord blood beta clonotypes carried fewer insertions; memory repertoires showed none. The presence of invariant MAIT and iNKT cells could partly confound analyses of zero-insertion sequences.

The table lists this clonotype with a few counts. The antigen is undetermined. This CDR3 is 16 amino acids long. The germline CDR1 and CDR2 sequences are SNHLY and FYNNEI. The V and J ends lost 4 bases and 3 bases, in that order; junction bases with no gene match: 4. TCRdb passed the 5' RACE reads through MiXCR, listing each CDR3 protein once. The repertoire holds approximately 620,000 distinct CDR3 sequences, with over 8.5% as singletons. This sample was also put to use in a study of yellow fever vaccine responses in identical twins.

This sequence joins TRBV2 and TRBJ2-3; 13 bases line up with TRBD2. The TCR comes from a woman in her late teens or twenties in good health. Sample: PBMCs. The CDR3 reads CASSVTSGRETDTQYF. The CDR3 region has the DNA TGTGCCAGCAGTGTTACTAGCGGGAGGGAAACAGATACGCAGTATTTT.